The rows below give T cell receptor beta chains drawn from one sample of a study of blood T cell repertoires in COVID-19. Assay used: immunoSEQ multiplex PCR; TCRdb lists only in-frame clones, some missing. The sample contains 150,000 to 200,000 clones, around 86% of which appear only once. What was sequenced was peripheral blood. The receptors come from a woman of 80 years or more in a cohort sampled during active or convalescent COVID-19. The CDR3 runs from the conserved cysteine through the conserved F or W. D genes are given only for firm matches. Clone size appears in some rows only: once, few, many, or a class for an expanded clone.

d_call j_call v_call clone_size cdr3_aa cdr3_nt
- TRBJ1-1 TRBV7-9 - CASSLGNRLNTEAFF TGTGCCAGCAGCCTAGGGAACAGGCTGAACACTGAAGCTTTCTTT
- TRBJ1-5 TRBV7-9 - CASSSSGAGNQPQHF TGTGCCAGCAGTTCATCTGGGGCCGGCAATCAGCCCCAGCATTTT
- TRBJ1-3 TRBV28 - CASSLGGAISGNTIYF TGTGCCAGCAGTTTAGGGGGGGCTATCTCTGGAAACACCATATATTTT
TRBD1 TRBJ1-5 TRBV5-6 - CASSLAGTGLNQPQHF TGTGCCAGCAGCTTGGCGGGGACAGGGCTCAATCAGCCCCAGCATTTT
TRBD1 TRBJ1-2 TRBV6-6 - CASSYIQTTGNYGYTF TGTGCCAGCAGCTACATTCAGACGACAGGGAACTATGGCTACACCTTC
- TRBJ1-2 TRBV6-5 - CASSYSLGGSYTF TGTGCCAGCAGTTACTCGTTGGGGGGATCCTACACCTTC
TRBD1 TRBJ2-6 TRBV18 - CASSPRQGTGANVLTF TGTGCCAGCTCACCACGACAGGGTACCGGGGCCAACGTCCTGACTTTC
- TRBJ1-1 TRBV7-9 few CASSFSGNTEAFF TGTGCCAGCAGCTTTTCCGGGAACACTGAAGCTTTCTTT
- TRBJ1-1 TRBV10-3 - CAISEGQGTEAFF TGTGCCATCAGTGAGGGTCAGGGGACTGAAGCTTTCTTT
TRBD2 TRBJ2-1 TRBV7-8 - CASRPRTSGRPRQFF TGTGCCAGCAGGCCGAGGACTAGCGGGAGGCCGCGGCAGTTCTTC
- TRBJ1-5 TRBV5-1 - CASSPRRVNQPQHF TGCGCCAGCAGCCCAAGGCGGGTCAATCAGCCCCAGCATTTT
- TRBJ1-1 TRBV6-2/TRBV6-3 - CASSRQGNTEAFF TGTGCCAGCAGCCGGCAGGGGAACACTGAAGCTTTCTTT
TRBD1 TRBJ2-1 TRBV24-1 once CATSDSLGQGASEQFF TGTGCCACCAGTGATTCCCTCGGACAGGGGGCGAGTGAGCAGTTCTTC
- TRBJ2-2 TRBV11-3 - CASSLGGRANTGELFF TGTGCCAGCAGCTTAGGGGGCAGAGCGAACACCGGGGAGCTGTTTTTT
- TRBJ1-5 TRBV29-1 - CSVSGGSNQPQHF TGCAGCGTTTCGGGGGGTAGCAATCAGCCCCAGCATTTT
TRBD2 TRBJ2-1 TRBV10-3 - CATKGTSGGRSYNEQFF TGTGCCACAAAAGGGACTAGCGGGGGGCGCTCCTACAATGAGCAGTTCTTC
- TRBJ2-1 TRBV5-6 - CASNGGAYPYNEQFF TGTGCCAGCAATGGGGGGGCCTACCCCTACAATGAGCAGTTCTTC
TRBD1 TRBJ1-2 TRBV29-1 - CSGLMVGTGGYTF TGCAGCGGGCTCATGGTCGGGACAGGTGGCTACACCTTC
TRBD1 TRBJ1-2 TRBV7-2 - CASSPGQGGAYGYTF TGTGCCAGCAGCCCCGGACAGGGAGGGGCCTATGGCTACACCTTC
- TRBJ1-1 TRBV5-6 - CASSLGVNGGRVTF TGTGCCAGCAGCTTGGGCGTAAACGGGGGGCGGGTAACCTTT
TRBD2 TRBJ2-3 TRBV19 - CASSPLATSGTDTQYF TGTGCCAGTAGTCCTTTAGCGACTAGCGGAACAGATACGCAGTATTTT
- TRBJ1-3 TRBV6-5 once CASSPRGQSGNTIYF TGTGCCAGCAGTCCCCGGGGACAATCAGGAAACACCATATATTTT
TRBD2 TRBJ2-1 TRBV19 - CASSIEGETRGRSINEQFF TGTGCCAGTAGTATTGAGGGAGAAACTCGCGGGAGGTCGATAAATGAGCAGTTCTTC
- TRBJ1-5 TRBV6-5 - CASSLQGTQPQHF TGTGCCAGCAGCCTACAGGGTACTCAGCCCCAGCATTTT
- TRBJ1-5 TRBV18 - CASSPGGNQPQHF TGTGCCAGCTCACCCGGGGGGAATCAGCCCCAGCATTTT
- TRBJ2-5 TRBV5-4 - CASSKRDYQETQYF TGTGCCAGCAGTAAACGGGACTACCAAGAGACCCAGTACTTC
TRBD1 TRBJ2-7 TRBV18 - CASSLGQEPSYEQYF TGTGCCAGCTCACTCGGACAGGAACCCTCCTACGAGCAGTACTTC
- TRBJ1-2 TRBV6-2/TRBV6-3 - CASSLSGFMSPNGYTF TGTGCCAGCAGCTTATCGGGGTTCATGTCCCCCAATGGCTACACCTTC
- TRBJ1-2 TRBV6-2/TRBV6-3 - CASSYSATNYGYTF TGTGCCAGCAGTTACTCAGCGACTAACTATGGCTACACCTTC
- TRBJ1-3 TRBV5-5 once CASSLVGDSSGNTIYF TGTGCCAGCAGCTTGGTAGGAGACTCCTCTGGAAACACCATATATTTT
- TRBJ2-3 TRBV6-2/TRBV6-3 - CASSSGRGDTQYF TGTGCCAGCAGTTCGGGCAGGGGAGATACGCAGTATTTT
- TRBJ1-1 TRBV11-3 - CASSPRGRDTEAFF TGTGCCAGCAGCCCCCGCGGCAGGGACACTGAAGCTTTCTTT
TRBD1 TRBJ1-1 TRBV5-4 - CASSLKGATEAFF TGTGCCAGCAGCTTGAAGGGGGCAACTGAAGCTTTCTTT
- TRBJ1-3 TRBV6-5 - CASRPQGSTGNTIYF TGTGCCAGCAGACCACAGGGAAGCACTGGAAACACCATATATTTT
- TRBJ1-6 TRBV27 - CASSLSNWHSPLHF TGTGCCAGCAGTTTATCTAATTGGCATTCACCCCTCCACTTT
TRBD1 TRBJ1-2 TRBV28 - CASTTGGRYGYTF TGTGCCAGCACTACAGGGGGTCGCTATGGCTACACCTTC
TRBD1 TRBJ1-4 TRBV5-1 - CASSPGQGGEKLFF TGCGCCAGCAGCCCTGGACAGGGGGGAGAAAAACTGTTTTTT
TRBD1 TRBJ1-4 TRBV4-1 - CASSPNPGTGDEKLFF TGCGCCAGCAGTCCAAACCCAGGGACAGGGGATGAAAAACTGTTTTTT
- TRBJ2-5 TRBV3-1/TRBV3-2 - CASSQALRETQYF TGTGCCAGCAGCCAAGCATTACGGGAGACCCAGTACTTC
- TRBJ2-1 TRBV6-6 - CASSYDDDISYNEQFF TGTGCCAGCAGTTACGACGACGACATCTCCTACAATGAGCAGTTCTTC
- TRBJ1-2 TRBV12-3/TRBV12-4 - CASGGPGDYGYTF TGTGCCAGCGGGGGCCCTGGGGACTATGGCTACACCTTC
TRBD1 TRBJ1-2 TRBV11-2 - CASSLAGTGVFGYTF TGTGCCAGCAGCTTAGCCGGGACAGGGGTATTTGGCTACACCTTC
- TRBJ1-1 TRBV6-2/TRBV6-3 - CASSYLPGGAEAFF TGTGCCAGCAGTTACCTACCTGGGGGGGCAGAAGCTTTCTTT
TRBD1 TRBJ2-7 TRBV4-1 once CASSQRTGNYEQYF TGCGCCAGCAGCCAAAGGACAGGGAACTACGAGCAGTACTTC